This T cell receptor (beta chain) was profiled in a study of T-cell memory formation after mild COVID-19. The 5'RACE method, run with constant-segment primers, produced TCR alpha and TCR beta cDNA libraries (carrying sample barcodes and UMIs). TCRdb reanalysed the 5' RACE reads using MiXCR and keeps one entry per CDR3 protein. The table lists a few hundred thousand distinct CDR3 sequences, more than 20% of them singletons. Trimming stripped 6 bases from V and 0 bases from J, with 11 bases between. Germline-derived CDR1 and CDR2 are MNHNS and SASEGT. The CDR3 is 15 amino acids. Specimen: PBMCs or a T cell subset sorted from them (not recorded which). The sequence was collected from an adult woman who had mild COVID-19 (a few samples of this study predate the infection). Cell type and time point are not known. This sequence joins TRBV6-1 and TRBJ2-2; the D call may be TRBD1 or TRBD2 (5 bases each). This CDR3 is CASRSGTANTGELFF. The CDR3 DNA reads TGTGCCAGCAGGTCCGGGACGGCGAACACCGGGGAGCTGTTTTTT.